What follows are 20 T cell receptor beta chains derived from one specimen sequenced in a study of cytomegalovirus exposure and HLA in healthy donors. 13 Jbeta primers and 60 Vbeta primers were used for the PCR. This table comes from immunoSEQ multiplex PCR, and its TCRdb copy is limited to in-frame clones, with some not included. Found here are some 110,000 clones, 74% of them singletons; the top ten hold around a tenth. The source material was PBMCs. These receptors all come from a woman aged 50 to 60 in good health and CMV-seropositive.

The rearrangement links TRBV5-8 to TRBJ2-5; 7 bases map to TRBD1. The CDR3 contains 13 residues. Germline loops: CDR1 SGHTS, CDR2 YDEGEE. The ends lost 4 bases at V and 2 bases at J; junction bases unmatched: 2. CDR3 sequence: CASSPGQQETQYF. The CDR3 bases are TGTGCCAGCAGCCCGGGACAGCAAGAGACCCAGTACTTC.

This rearrangement joins TRBV10-2 to TRBJ1-2, with TRBD1 as a possible D gene (6 bases). This CDR3 comprises 15 residues. Germline CDR1 is WSHSY and CDR2 is SAAADI. Trimming took off 4 bases at V and 6 bases at J, with 18 bases between the two ends. The DNA of the CDR3 is TGCGCCAGCAGTGTTTTTCCGGGACATCGGAATGGCTACACCTTC. Protein sequence: CASSVFPGHRNGYTF.

This rearrangement joins TRBV2 to TRBJ1-2; 7 bases fit TRBD1. There are 14 residues in the CDR3. The germline CDR1 and CDR2 sequences are SNHLY and FYNNEI. Trimming cost V 11 bases and J 6 bases; bases outside gene matches: 15. The CDR3 DNA reads TGTGCCGGCCACGCCGACGACAGGGAGGATGGCTACACCTTC. It translates to CAGHADDREDGYTF.

V usage is TRBV28 and J usage is TRBJ2-1; 7 nucleotides match TRBD1. CDR1 MDHEN and CDR2 SYDVKM come from the germline V gene. This CDR3 spans 15 amino acids. The J segment lost 0 bases and the V segment lost 8 bases, leaving 7 bases of the junction unmatched. CDR3 sequence: CASGLDRSSYNEQFF. CDR3 sequence (DNA): TGTGCCAGCGGCTTGGACAGGAGCTCCTACAATGAGCAGTTCTTC.

The genes are TRBV7-6 and TRBJ2-2; D may be TRBD2 (6 bases). CDR1 is SGHVS, CDR2 FNYEAQ, per germline. V lost 3 bases to trimming and J lost 6 bases, with 11 bases between them. CDR3 length: 14 residues. The CDR3 sequence: CASSFEGGAGELFF. CDR3 coding DNA: TGTGCCAGCAGCTTTGAAGGAGGGGCCGGGGAGCTGTTTTTT.

V usage is TRBV7-2 and J usage is TRBJ2-1, with 8 bases lining up with TRBD2. The junction had 10 bases not matched to a gene; V was cut back by 5 bases and J by 4 bases. The CDR3 consists of 16 residues. The germline V gene encodes CDR1 SGHTA and CDR2 FQGNSA. The CDR3 loop reads CASSRRAGGVYNEQFF. CDR3 in DNA: TGTGCCAGCAGCCGCAGGGCGGGAGGCGTTTACAATGAGCAGTTCTTC.

The V gene is TRBV5-4, the J gene TRBJ1-1, with 8 bases identical to TRBD1. From germline, CDR1 is SGHNT and CDR2 YYREEE (reference sequence). V trimming: 3 bases; J trimming: 11 bases; junction bases outside the gene matches: 12. The CDR3 loop spans 14 amino acids. CDR3 bases: TGTGCCAGCAGCTCCAACCGGGACAGGTCTGGTGCTTTCTTT. As protein: CASSSNRDRSGAFF.

This chain links TRBV5-1 with TRBJ2-1; D might be TRBD1 (6 bases). The V gene lost 3 bases and the J gene lost 4 bases, with 8 bases spanning the gap. CDR1 SGHRS and CDR2 YFSETQ come from the germline V gene. This CDR3 spans 13 amino acids. The CDR3 loop is CASSSDRYNEQFF. Written as DNA, the CDR3 is TGCGCCAGCAGCTCAGACAGGTACAATGAGCAGTTCTTC. Full variable domain (rest looked up from reference TRBV5-1 and TRBJ2-1): KAGVTQTPRYLIKTRGQQVTLSCSPISGHRSVSWYQQTPGQGLQFLFEYFSETQRNKGNFPGRFSGRQFSNSRSEMNVSTLELGDSALYLCASSSDRYNEQFFGPGTRLTVL.

The V gene is TRBV6-1, the J gene TRBJ1-6; 8 bases are a match to TRBD1. This CDR3 spans 14 amino acids. Germline V gives CDR1 MNHNS, CDR2 SASEGT. The trim removed 6 bases at V and 7 bases at J, leaving 5 bases unmatched. The CDR3 bases are TGTGCCAGCAGCGCGACAGGGGTAAATTCACCCCTCCACTTT. Translating gives CASSATGVNSPLHF.

The rearrangement uses TRBV19 and TRBJ1-1; D gene ambiguous. V was clipped by 6 bases and J by 1 base, with 9 bases between them. Germline assignment: CDR1 LNHDA and CDR2 SQIVND (reference sequence). CDR3 size: 13 residues. Here the CDR3 DNA reads TGTGCCAGTAGGTCTTCCTGGAACACTGAAGCTTTCTTT. Its protein product is CASRSSWNTEAFF.

CDR3 in amino acids: CASSSPPDGGYTQYF. CDR3 DNA sequence: TGTGCCAGCAGTTCCCCCCCCGACGGGGGGTATACGCAGTATTTT. The chain is built from TRBV27 and TRBJ2-3, with TRBD2 identical over 7 bases. There are 15 residues in the CDR3. V lost 4 bases to trimming and J lost 7 bases; unmatched junction nucleotides: 11. Germline CDR1 reads MNHEY; CDR2 reads SMNVEV (reference sequence).

This sequence joins TRBV5-6 and TRBJ2-1, with D unresolved. This CDR3 has 15 residues. V was shortened by 0 bases and J by 2 bases, with 9 bases between the two germline ends. Germline V gene sequence: CDR1 SGHDT, CDR2 YYEEEE. CDR3 sequence: CASSLGVFPYNEQFF. For the CDR3, the DNA is TGTGCCAGCAGCTTGGGCGTTTTCCCCTACAATGAGCAGTTCTTC.

J is TRBJ1-1 and V is TRBV19; D gene unclear. CDR3 size: 14 residues. In germline, CDR1 is LNHDA, CDR2 SQIVND (reference sequence). Between the trimmed V and J ends, which lost 2 bases and 0 bases, there was a span of 7 bases. CDR3 protein: CASSINRVNTEAFF. DNA for the CDR3: TGTGCCAGTAGTATAAACCGGGTGAACACTGAAGCTTTCTTT.

This clone showed up just a few times. The V and J genes are TRBV29-1 and TRBJ2-3, with a possible D match to TRBD1 (6 bases). Germline loops: CDR1 SQVTM, CDR2 ANQGSEA. This CDR3 spans 12 amino acids. V gave up 5 bases and J gave up 3 bases, with 9 bases separating them. The CDR3 region has the DNA TGCAGCGTTCTCACAGGGACAGATACGCAGTATTTT. This translates into CSVLTGTDTQYF.

The rearrangement uses TRBV5-6 and TRBJ1-6; 8 bases agree with TRBD1. J lost 8 bases, V lost 4 bases, and 8 bases had no gene match. CDR1 is SGHDT and CDR2 is YYEEEE in the germline V gene. This CDR3 region has 15 residues. For the CDR3, the DNA is TGTGCCAGCAGCGTACAGGGGGTGATCTATTCACCCCTCCACTTT. It translates to CASSVQGVIYSPLHF.

This clone turned up a few times. The chain uses TRBV10-3 and TRBJ2-7; 8 bases match TRBD1. The CDR3 covers 13 residues. The V and J ends lost 2 bases and 5 bases, in that order; junction bases with no gene match: 2. Germline lookup yields CDR1 ENHRY and CDR2 SYGVKD. CDR3 residues: CAISEGQGHEQYF. The CDR3 coding sequence is TGTGCCATCAGTGAGGGACAGGGCCACGAGCAGTACTTC.

This chain connects TRBV4-3 to TRBJ2-2; a possible D gene is TRBD2 (7 bases). Between the trimmed V and J ends, which lost 0 bases and 5 bases, there was a span of 16 bases. The CDR3 sequence is 17 residues long. Per germline, CDR1 LGHNA and CDR2 YSLEER. CDR3 amino acids: CASSQDLGGAPTGELFF. The CDR3 region has the DNA TGCGCCAGCAGCCAAGATTTAGGGGGGGCACCAACCGGGGAGCTGTTTTTT.

The V call is TRBV18, the J call TRBJ2-3, with unresolved D. Germline values: CDR1 KGHSH, CDR2 LQKENI. V was pared by 0 bases and J by 4 bases, with 5 bases between. The CDR3 extends over 13 amino acids. This chain's CDR3 is CASSPPPADTQYF. The DNA for the CDR3 is TGTGCCAGCTCACCACCTCCCGCAGATACGCAGTATTTT.

The gene calls are TRBV30 and TRBJ2-7; 9 nucleotides line up with TRBD1. Germline V gene data show CDR1 as GTSNPN and CDR2 as SVGIG (reference sequence). The V and J ends lost 4 bases and 2 bases, in that order; junction bases with no gene match: 6. This CDR3 is 14 amino acids long. The DNA for the CDR3 is TGTGCCTGGAACCCGGGACAGGGCCCCTACGAGCAGTACTTC. Protein: CAWNPGQGPYEQYF.

This clone was detected a few times. This rearrangement joins TRBV6-5 to TRBJ1-1; D is uncertain. This CDR3 is 12 amino acids long. V was trimmed by 7 bases and J by 1 base, leaving 7 bases between them. Germline loops: CDR1 MNHEY, CDR2 SVGAGI. CDR3 in DNA: TGTGCCAGCACTAATCAGAACACTGAAGCTTTCTTT. It specifies CASTNQNTEAFF.